Sequencing of this T cell receptor (beta chain) was carried out in a study of blood T cell repertoires in COVID-19. Overall study: PBMCs, B-cell-depleted T cells, or T cells were the source of the cDNA or gDNA that made up the material.

The V end lost 0 bases, the J end lost 12 bases, and 15 bases lay between the germline ends. Germline lookup yields CDR1 KGHSH and CDR2 LQKENI. The length of the CDR3 is 15 residues. How the authors handled the data: The authors estimated nucleated cell counts from reference gene primer amplification. Sequencing used immunoSEQ multiplex PCR; TCRdb keeps in-frame clones, though not all of them. That table gives V, J and clone size, and the DNA gave D and trimming. The sample lists a few hundred thousand clones, 87% occurring once. Study members were between roughly 18 and 100 years old and lived in some 22 US regions.

The sample comprised PBMCs or T cells enriched from blood (not recorded which). The sequence came from a woman aged 30 to 39 who had recovered from COVID-19. The gene calls are TRBV18 and TRBJ1-6; D is perhaps TRBD1 (5 bases). CDR3 bases: TGTGCCAGCTCACCACCGGGGGGAATCAGCCTACCCCTCCACTTT. Protein product: CASSPPGGISLPLHF.